This entry lists 27 T cell receptor beta chains sequenced from one sample in a study of blood T cell repertoires in COVID-19. TCRdb keeps only in-frame clones here, not all; method: immunoSEQ multiplex PCR. The sample yields just over 300,000 clones, about nine tenths seen once. The sample comprised peripheral blood. These receptors originate from a man aged 18 to 30 with active or convalescent COVID-19.

The chain carries TRBV28 and TRBJ1-4, with D tentatively TRBD1 (5 bases). CDR3 length: 12 residues. The ends were cut back, 11 bases at V and 4 bases at J, with 11 bases in the middle. Germline V CDR1 and CDR2: MDHEN, SYDVKM. CDR3 DNA: TGTGCCTCGGGGGGATATAATGAAAAACTGTTTTTT. It codes for CASGGYNEKLFF.

The chain recombines TRBV10-2 with TRBJ1-1; possibly TRBD1 for D (6 bases). Trimming stripped 7 bases from V and 4 bases from J, with 13 bases between. Germline CDR1 WSHSY, CDR2 SAAADI. CDR3 length: 13 amino acids. CDR3: CASTRTATTEAFF. The CDR3 DNA reads as TGCGCCAGCACCAGGACAGCCACCACTGAAGCTTTCTTT.

V and J are TRBV14 and TRBJ2-3; 7 nucleotides agree with TRBD2. CDR1 and CDR2 (germline): SGHDN, FVKESK. There are 16 residues in the CDR3. V shed 1 base, J shed 4 bases, and the junction held 8 bases outside the gene matches. The DNA for the CDR3 is TGTGCCAGCAGCCAAGGTTTAGCGGGTTCCTCAGATACGCAGTATTTT. It specifies CASSQGLAGSSDTQYF.

The gene calls are TRBV5-6 and TRBJ2-1; 9 positions agree with TRBD2. With 0 bases clipped from V and 7 bases from J, the junction kept 14 bases outside the gene matches. This CDR3 is 18 amino acids long. Germline V lookup: CDR1 SGHDT, CDR2 YYEEEE. CDR3 coding DNA: TGTGCCAGCAGCTTGGTTAATTGGGGCGGGAGGGCGCGGAATGAGCAGTTCTTC. Protein product: CASSLVNWGGRARNEQFF.

This chain links TRBV29-1 with TRBJ2-7, with 7 bases that match TRBD1. Germline V gene sequence: CDR1 SQVTM, CDR2 ANQGSEA. With V trimmed by 7 bases and J by 6 bases, 9 bases remained unmatched. The CDR3 runs to 12 residues. CDR3 bases: TGCAGCGCAAGGACAGGTCGGGGCGAGCAGTACTTC. This encodes CSARTGRGEQYF.

CDR3 loop: CASSRGTSGGDIQYF. DNA of the CDR3: TGTGCCAGCAGCCGCGGGACTAGCGGGGGGGACATTCAGTACTTC. V usage is TRBV6-5 and J usage is TRBJ2-4; 16 bases match TRBD2. CDR3 length: 15 amino acids. The germline V gene encodes CDR1 MNHEY and CDR2 SVGAGI. The trim removed 6 bases at V and 8 bases at J, leaving 4 bases unmatched.

The chain employs TRBV6-4 and TRBJ2-1, with D tentatively TRBD1 (5 bases). Between the trimmed V and J ends, which lost 4 bases and 4 bases, there was a span of 8 bases. Germline V gene sequence: CDR1 MRHNA, CDR2 SNTAGT. CDR3 length: 13 amino acids. The CDR3 nucleotides are TGTGCCAGCAGTGTCGACAGTTACAATGAGCAGTTCTTC. Amino acids: CASSVDSYNEQFF.

The chain is built from TRBV18 and TRBJ1-2, with unresolved D. Germline V gene lookup returns CDR1 KGHSH and CDR2 LQKENI. This CDR3 is built from 16 residues. V lost 3 bases to trimming and J lost 2 bases, with 16 bases between them. CDR3: CASSPAAGITNYGYTF. CDR3 coding DNA: TGTGCCAGCTCACCGGCCGCAGGCATTACGAACTATGGCTACACCTTC.

The rearrangement links TRBV5-8 to TRBJ1-4; TRBD1 is a possible D gene (5 bases). Germline V gene data show CDR1 as SGHTS and CDR2 as YDEGEE. This CDR3 comprises 13 residues. V was shortened by 8 bases and J by 6 bases, with 14 bases between the two germline ends. The CDR3 coding sequence is TGTGCCAGTACAGACAGAGTTCATGAAAAACTGTTTTTT. This codes for CASTDRVHEKLFF.

The genes are TRBV10-3 and TRBJ1-2, with D unresolved. The ends were cut back, 1 base at V and 8 bases at J, with 14 bases in the middle. This CDR3 contains 14 residues. Germline V gene data show CDR1 as ENHRY and CDR2 as SYGVKD. This chain's CDR3 is CAISELTPTEGYTF. DNA for the CDR3: TGTGCCATCAGTGAGTTGACACCTACAGAGGGCTACACCTTC.

This clone showed up many times. The genes are TRBV12-3 or TRBV12-4 and TRBJ2-1; TRBD2 matches 7 bases. The J segment lost 8 bases and the V segment lost 5 bases, leaving 6 bases of the junction unmatched. The CDR3 length is 13 residues. As DNA, the CDR3 is TGTGCCAGCAGTCTCACTAGCGAATATGAGCAGTTCTTC. It specifies CASSLTSEYEQFF.

This chain connects TRBV7-2 to TRBJ1-2; no firm D call. V was shortened by 0 bases and J by 8 bases, with 10 bases between the two germline ends. Germline values: CDR1 SGHTA, CDR2 FQGNSA. The CDR3 covers 13 residues. CDR3 nucleotides: TGTGCCAGCAGCTTAGCGGCGGGGAACGGCTACACCTTC. It yields the protein CASSLAAGNGYTF.

The chain recombines TRBV6-2 or TRBV6-3 with TRBJ2-7, with D possibly being TRBD2 (5 bases). With 7 bases removed from V and 4 bases from J, the gap between germline ends came to 17 bases. Germline-derived CDR1 and CDR2 are MNHEY and SVGEGT. The CDR3 is 14 amino acids. This CDR3 is CASTPLARLYEQYF. The CDR3 region has the DNA TGTGCCAGCACCCCCCTAGCTAGGTTATACGAGCAGTACTTC.

The chain couples TRBV7-3 to TRBJ2-7; weak D call: TRBD2 (7 bases). This CDR3 spans 13 amino acids. Per germline, CDR1 SGHTA and CDR2 FQGTGA. V gave up 5 bases and J gave up 3 bases, with 11 bases separating them. CDR3 sequence reads: CASSQGGDYEQYF. CDR3 coding DNA: TGTGCCAGCAGCCAAGGGGGGGACTACGAGCAGTACTTC.

This chain uses TRBV28 with TRBJ2-1; 7 positions match TRBD1. The CDR3 sequence is 16 residues long. J gave up 4 bases and V 4 bases, and 10 bases lay outside the gene matches. Germline lookup yields CDR1 MDHEN and CDR2 SYDVKM. The CDR3: CASSSARQGRYNEQFF. DNA of the CDR3: TGTGCCAGCAGTTCCGCTCGACAGGGAAGGTACAATGAGCAGTTCTTC.

This chain connects TRBV16 to TRBJ1-1; 9 positions agree with TRBD1. Germline CDR1 is KGHSY and CDR2 is FQNENV. J was trimmed by 7 bases and V by 4 bases; bases with no gene match: 10. The length of the CDR3 is 15 residues. DNA of the CDR3: TGTGCCAGCAGCCCGTGGGACAGGGTATTTGGTGAAGCTTTCTTT. It specifies CASSPWDRVFGEAFF.

The chain carries TRBV5-1 and TRBJ2-2; the match to TRBD1 covers 11 bases. V dropped 1 base and J dropped 4; count of bases not matched to a gene: 6. The CDR3 contains 17 residues. Germline CDR1 SGHRS, CDR2 YFSETQ. The CDR3 DNA sequence: TGCGCCAGCAGCTTGTGGACAGGGGGCTCGGCCACCGGGGAGCTGTTTTTT. Translation: CASSLWTGGSATGELFF.

The J gene is TRBJ1-5, the V gene TRBV12-3 or TRBV12-4; D unresolved. V was trimmed by 3 bases and J by 5 bases, leaving 8 bases between them. The CDR3 spans 13 residues. The CDR3 DNA follows: TGTGCCAGCAGTTTTGCCAGGCATCAGCCCCAGCATTTT. Its translation: CASSFARHQPQHF.

The chain has TRBV4-2 and TRBJ2-3; D gene uncertain. The CDR3 sequence is 13 residues long. Deletions cut 1 base from V and 3 bases from J, with 5 bases between. Germline lookup yields CDR1 LGHNA and CDR2 YNFKEQ. The CDR3 sequence is CASSQGATDTQYF. The DNA for the CDR3 is TGTGCCAGCAGCCAAGGAGCAACAGATACGCAGTATTTT.

The chain couples TRBV25-1 to TRBJ2-1; 9 nucleotides align to TRBD2. CDR1 and CDR2 from the germline V gene are MGHDK and SYGVNS. The CDR3 sequence is 15 residues long. After removal of 4 bases from V and 6 bases from J, the junction contained 7 bases not matched to a gene. The CDR3 nucleotides are TGTGCCAGCAGTGTTGGCGGGGGGGGTCTCAATGAGCAGTTCTTC. Translating gives CASSVGGGGLNEQFF.

The J gene is TRBJ1-3, the V gene TRBV27, with 9 bases that match TRBD1. The CDR3 length is 14 residues. J was trimmed by 4 bases and V by 5 bases; bases with no gene match: 3. Germline CDR1 and CDR2: MNHEY and SMNVEV (reference sequence). The CDR3 loop is CASSDTGGGNTIYF. DNA for the CDR3: TGTGCCAGCAGTGACACAGGGGGCGGAAACACCATATATTTT.

This CDR3 reads CASSRPGQPYEQYF. For the CDR3, the DNA is TGTGCCAGCTCCCGCCCGGGACAGCCCTACGAGCAGTACTTC. The V gene is TRBV18, the J gene TRBJ2-7; 7 bases are shared with TRBD1. J lost 2 bases, V lost 6 bases, and 7 bases had no gene match. Per germline, CDR1 KGHSH and CDR2 LQKENI. CDR3 size: 14 residues.

This clone was seen just once. The V call is TRBV10-1, the J call TRBJ2-1; the match to TRBD2 covers 9 bases. The ends lost 1 base at V and 13 bases at J; junction bases unmatched: 5. Germline-derived CDR1 and CDR2 are WNHNN and SYGVQD (reference sequence). This CDR3 region has 13 residues. CDR3 sequence reads: CASSELASGDQFF. The CDR3, as DNA: TGCGCCAGCAGTGAGTTGGCTAGCGGGGACCAGTTCTTC.

CDR3: CASSPTGHGANVLTF. The CDR3 nucleotides read TGTGCCAGCAGCCCGACAGGGCATGGGGCCAACGTCCTGACTTTC. This chain connects TRBV6-5 to TRBJ2-6, with 7 bases identical to TRBD1. V gave up 6 bases and J gave up 3 bases; unmatched junction bases: 5. Germline CDR1 reads MNHEY; CDR2 reads SVGAGI. The CDR3 length is 15 residues.

The CDR3 loop reads CASWQRGNTEAFF. The CDR3 nucleotides read TGCGCCAGTTGGCAGCGGGGAAACACTGAAGCTTTCTTT. The V and J genes are TRBV10-2 and TRBJ1-1, with D unclear. V lost 9 bases to trimming and J lost 2 bases, with 13 bases between them. CDR3 length: 13 amino acids. Germline CDR1 reads WSHSY; CDR2 reads SAAADI.

J is TRBJ1-2 and V is TRBV5-4, with a possible D match to TRBD1 (5 bases). V gave up 0 bases and J gave up 2 bases, with 11 bases separating them. The CDR3 consists of 15 residues. Germline assignment: CDR1 SGHNT and CDR2 YYREEE (reference sequence). The CDR3 nucleotides read TGTGCCAGCAGCTTGGCCAGGGAATTAAACTATGGCTACACCTTC. Translating gives CASSLARELNYGYTF.

This chain joins TRBV4-1 and TRBJ2-5; 7 bases are shared with TRBD1. This CDR3 spans 15 amino acids. Germline CDR1 reads MGHRA; CDR2 reads YSYEKL. Trimming took 4 bases from V and 0 from J; bases not matched to a gene: 5. The CDR3 DNA reads as TGCGCCAGCAGCCCCGCCGGGACAGACCAAGAGACCCAGTACTTC. Translation: CASSPAGTDQETQYF.